This T cell receptor beta chain was observed in a study of blood T cells in healthy people across ages. Study overall: Through template switching, about one barcoded beta molecule was captured per two T cells, as measured in model experiments.

This CDR3 has 15 residues. Germline V gene lookup returns CDR1 LNHNV and CDR2 YYDKDF (reference sequence). J was trimmed by 3 bases and V by 9 bases; bases with no gene match: 8. The authors ran a second PCR of roughly 6 to 12 cycles using a sample-barcoded 5' primer and a J-beta primer mix. TCRdb fed the 5' RACE reads into MiXCR, producing one record per CDR3 protein. The sample records some 1,800,000 distinct CDR3 sequences, approximately 39% being singletons. Peripheral blood samples of roughly 9.8 milliliters were drawn from each donor. The study, taken as a whole, reports: Long-lived and aged donors differed, with more naive CD4+ cells and higher diversity in the long-lived. TCR beta diversity per million T cells fell roughly linearly with age.

As to this clonotype: The antigen is undetermined.

The chain combines TRBV15 with TRBJ2-3, with 11 bases lining up with TRBD2. The receptor comes from a human donor in good health. The sequenced sample consisted of blood. The CDR3 loop reads CATCPTSGGTDTQYF. The CDR3 region has the DNA TGTGCCACGTGCCCTACTAGCGGGGGAACAGATACGCAGTATTTT.